The 17 T cell receptor beta chains presented below share a single source sample, sequenced in a study of identical twins. One entry per CDR3 protein, called by TCRdb with MiXCR from the 5' RACE reads. This table holds fewer than 900,000 distinct CDR3 sequences, 21% found once. These records were also assigned to another study, of T cells expressing NK-cell markers.

Input material: PBMCs. The origin of the receptors is a woman aged 18-29 years in good health.

The gene calls are TRBV20-1 and TRBJ2-2; 8 nucleotides line up with TRBD1. The CDR3 is made up of 16 amino acids. The germline gives CDR1 DFQATT, CDR2 SNEGSKA (reference sequence). V shed 6 bases, J shed 4 bases, and the junction held 13 bases outside the gene matches. The CDR3, as DNA: TGCAGTGCCCAGAGCTGGACAGGGACTGGCACCGGGGAGCTGTTTTTT. The encoded protein is CSAQSWTGTGTGELFF.

This clonotype was seen more than once but under ten times. The chain links TRBV5-5 to TRBJ2-1; TRBD2 matches 9 bases. The CDR3 contains 14 residues. Germline loops: CDR1 SGHKS, CDR2 YYEKEE (reference sequence). V lost 4 bases, J lost 4 bases, and 3 bases stayed unmatched. This CDR3 reads CASSQTSGYNEQFF. The DNA of the CDR3 is TGTGCCAGCAGCCAGACTAGCGGTTACAATGAGCAGTTCTTC.

The chain carries TRBV20-1 and TRBJ2-2; 8 nucleotides line up with TRBD2. The junction had 12 bases not matched to a gene; V was cut back by 6 bases and J by 6 bases. CDR1 and CDR2 (germline): DFQATT, SNEGSKA (reference sequence). CDR3 length: 15 residues. The CDR3 protein is CSALKSGSSAGELFF. The DNA of the CDR3 is TGCAGTGCGCTAAAAAGCGGGAGCTCGGCCGGGGAGCTGTTTTTT.

This clonotype was counted many times. The gene calls are TRBV29-1 and TRBJ2-7; 8 bases agree with TRBD1. J lost 5 bases, V lost 1 base, and 4 bases had no gene match. The CDR3 has 13 amino acids. CDR1 is SQVTM, CDR2 ANQGSEA, per germline. The CDR3 here is CSVEGAGGHEQYF. CDR3 sequence (DNA): TGCAGCGTTGAAGGGGCAGGGGGCCACGAGCAGTACTTC.

The chain combines TRBV12-3 or TRBV12-4 with TRBJ2-1; D is ambiguous. The CDR3 covers 14 residues. Trimming left V 3 bases short and J 5 bases short, with 11 bases between. The CDR3 coding sequence is TGTGCCAGCAGTTTCTCGACTGGAAACAATGAGCAGTTCTTC. Amino acid sequence: CASSFSTGNNEQFF.

This sequence joins TRBV9 and TRBJ1-4, with D possibly being TRBD1 (6 bases). Germline V gives CDR1 SGDLS, CDR2 YYNGEE. Trimming shortened V by 4 bases and J by 8 bases, and 18 bases separated the two germline ends. The CDR3 is 15 residues long. CDR3 amino acids: CASSTRGAAGEKLFF. Here the CDR3 DNA reads TGTGCCAGCAGCACCCGGGGGGCGGCAGGGGAAAAACTGTTTTTT.

This clonotype was observed many times. J is TRBJ2-3 and V is TRBV6-1, with D hard to call. Trimming cost V 8 bases and J 0 bases, with 12 bases left between them. CDR3 length: 14 amino acids. Looked up from germline, CDR1 is MNHNS and CDR2 is SASEGT. CDR3 region: CASAAASSTDTQYF. DNA for the CDR3: TGTGCCAGCGCTGCCGCTTCTAGCACAGATACGCAGTATTTT.

This clonotype was counted a few times. The junction departs from germline at one end; a sequencing error may be responsible. The rearrangement uses TRBV20-1 and TRBJ2-2; the match to TRBD2 covers 8 bases. Germline V gene data show CDR1 as DFQATT and CDR2 as SNEGSKA (reference sequence). There are 13 residues in the CDR3. CDR3 coding DNA: TGCAGTGTTAGACTAGCGTACACCGGGGAGCTGTTTTTT. This encodes CSVRLAYTGELFF.

A few counts support this clonotype. The chain carries TRBV9 and TRBJ2-3; TRBD2 agrees at 7 bases. Trimming cost V 2 bases and J 4 bases; bases outside gene matches: 7. CDR1 and CDR2 from the germline V gene are SGDLS and YYNGEE. The CDR3 spans 15 residues. The DNA for the CDR3 is TGTGCCAGCAGCGTTGGCGGGAGAATAGCAGATACGCAGTATTTT. Protein: CASSVGGRIADTQYF.

The V call is TRBV20-1, the J call TRBJ2-1, with 11 bases matching TRBD2. Losses at the gene ends were 8 bases for V and 8 bases for J; bases not matched to a gene: 14. The CDR3 extends over 15 amino acids. Germline-derived CDR1 and CDR2 are DFQATT and SNEGSKA (reference sequence). The DNA for the CDR3 is TGCAGTCCCCAGTCGGGACTAGCGGCAGGGGATGAGCAGTTCTTC. It yields the protein CSPQSGLAAGDEQFF.

The CDR3 sequence: CASSWGPASETQYF. In nucleotides, the CDR3 is TGTGCCAGCAGTTGGGGACCCGCTTCAGAGACCCAGTACTTC. The V and J genes are TRBV5-6 and TRBJ2-5, with D possibly called TRBD1 or TRBD2 (5 bases each). Germline-derived CDR1 and CDR2 are SGHDT and YYEEEE. The ends were cut back, 5 bases at V and 4 bases at J, with 15 bases in the middle. This CDR3 comprises 14 residues.

The chain has TRBV11-2 and TRBJ2-3; no firm D call. From germline, CDR1 is SGHAT and CDR2 FQNNGV. The V end lost 10 bases, the J end lost 2 bases, and 13 bases lay between the germline ends. There are 13 residues in the CDR3. CDR3: CATGVKFTDTQYF. The CDR3 region has the DNA TGTGCCACTGGGGTTAAATTCACAGATACGCAGTATTTT. Using reference TRBV11-2 and TRBJ2-3 for the parts outside the CDR3, the full variable domain is EAGVAQSPRYKIIEKRQSVAFWCNPISGHATLYWYQQILGQGPKLLIQFQNNGVVDDSQLPKDRFSAERLKGVDSTLKIQPAKLEDSAVYLCATGVKFTDTQYFGPGTRLTVL.

In its sample, this clonotype was seen a few times. The chain is built from TRBV4-3 and TRBJ2-7; TRBD2 agrees at 7 bases. V lost 3 bases, J lost 5 bases, and 16 bases stayed unmatched. This CDR3 region has 17 residues. Looked up from germline, CDR1 is LGHNA and CDR2 is YSLEER. The chain's CDR3 is CASSQAVITSVFHEQYF. The DNA for the CDR3 is TGCGCCAGCAGCCAGGCCGTTATTACTAGCGTCTTTCACGAGCAGTACTTC.

Many counts were recorded for this clonotype. The chain employs TRBV4-2 and TRBJ2-5; no definite D call. CDR1 and CDR2 (germline): LGHNA, YNFKEQ. The CDR3 covers 12 residues. The V end lost 1 base, the J end lost 1 base, and 1 base lay between the germline ends. The CDR3 DNA reads as TGTGCCAGCAGCCAAGGCCAAGAGACCCAGTACTTC. It yields the protein CASSQGQETQYF.

This clonotype occurred a few times. J is TRBJ2-3 and V is TRBV27, with D maybe TRBD2 (6 bases). Germline loops: CDR1 MNHEY, CDR2 SMNVEV (reference sequence). V shed 1 base and J shed 1 base, with 15 bases lying between them. CDR3 length: 17 residues. The CDR3 DNA sequence: TGTGCCAGCAGTTTATTTGCTAGCGTGGAGGGCACAGATACGCAGTATTTT. Residues: CASSLFASVEGTDTQYF.

This clonotype was recorded a few times. The DNA of the CDR3 is TGTGCCAGCAGCGATACAGGCGGCTATGGCTACACCTTC. It encodes CASSDTGGYGYTF. The rearrangement joins TRBV11-2 to TRBJ1-2; D perhaps matches TRBD1 (5 bases). The ends were cut back, 5 bases at V and 4 bases at J, with 11 bases in the middle. Germline CDR1 reads SGHAT; CDR2 reads FQNNGV. This CDR3 spans 13 amino acids.

This clonotype turned up a few times. V gene TRBV7-9 combines with J gene TRBJ2-3, with D possibly matching TRBD1 (6 bases). There are 15 residues in the CDR3. Trimming pared 6 bases from V and 0 bases from J, leaving 13 bases between. The V gene's germline CDR1 is SEHNR and CDR2 FQNEAQ (reference sequence). The CDR3 nucleotides read TGTGCCAGCAGTAACACAGGGACCAGCACAGATACGCAGTATTTT. It specifies CASSNTGTSTDTQYF.